These 27 T cell receptor beta chains share one sample of origin, sequenced in a study of blood T cell repertoires in COVID-19. TCRdb keeps only in-frame clones here, not all; method: immunoSEQ multiplex PCR. This table has about 66,000 clones, roughly 82% appearing once. Sequencing was performed on peripheral blood. The receptors derive from a man aged 55 to 70 with acute or convalescent COVID-19.

The J gene is TRBJ2-2, the V gene TRBV5-4, with a possible D match to TRBD2 (6 bases). This CDR3 spans 16 amino acids. Germline values: CDR1 SGHNT, CDR2 YYREEE (reference sequence). Trimming removed 2 bases at V and 4 bases at J, with 15 bases between. CDR3: CASSFNPAGFTGELFF. The CDR3 nucleotides read TGTGCCAGCAGCTTTAATCCAGCGGGCTTCACCGGGGAGCTGTTTTTT. The variable domain in full, completed from reference TRBV5-4 and TRBJ2-2, reads ETGVTQSPTHLIKTRGQQVTLRCSSQSGHNTVSWYQQALGQGPQFIFQYYREEENGRGNFPPRFSGLQFPNYSSELNVNALELDDSALYLCASSFNPAGFTGELFFGEGSRLTVL.

DNA of the CDR3: TGTGCCAGCTCCTCCGGAGGGGGGGCAATCTACAATGAGCAGTTCTTC. This encodes CASSSGGGAIYNEQFF. The V gene is TRBV18, the J gene TRBJ2-1; D possibly corresponds to TRBD2 (7 bases). The V end lost 6 bases, the J end lost 3 bases, and 18 bases lay between the germline ends. Germline V lookup: CDR1 KGHSH, CDR2 LQKENI. The length of the CDR3 is 16 residues.

The chain links TRBV5-1 to TRBJ1-2, with unresolved D. CDR1 is SGHRS and CDR2 is YFSETQ in the germline V gene. V shed 0 bases and J shed 1 base, with 13 bases lying between them. The CDR3 length is 16 residues. CDR3 loop: CASSLDTQAFNYGYTF. DNA of the CDR3: TGCGCCAGCAGCTTGGATACCCAGGCGTTTAACTATGGCTACACCTTC.

This clone was recorded a few times. The V gene is TRBV7-9, the J gene TRBJ2-7, with TRBD1 matching over 10 bases. Germline CDR1 is SEHNR and CDR2 is FQNEAQ (reference sequence). J was trimmed by 3 bases and V by 4 bases; bases with no gene match: 6. The CDR3 is made up of 15 amino acids. DNA of the CDR3: TGTGCCAGCAGCTCTTGGGACAGGGGTTACTACGAGCAGTACTTC. Its translation is CASSSWDRGYYEQYF.

The chain combines TRBV11-2 with TRBJ2-1; the match to TRBD2 covers 7 bases. V was clipped by 6 bases and J by 1 base; unmatched bases: 6. Germline V CDR1 and CDR2: SGHAT, FQNNGV. The CDR3 spans 15 residues. DNA for the CDR3: TGTGCCAGCAGGTCTACTAGCGTATCCTACAATGAGCAGTTCTTC. Encoded protein: CASRSTSVSYNEQFF. The full variable domain, rest sourced from reference TRBV11-2 and TRBJ2-1, is EAGVAQSPRYKIIEKRQSVAFWCNPISGHATLYWYQQILGQGPKLLIQFQNNGVVDDSQLPKDRFSAERLKGVDSTLKIQPAKLEDSAVYLCASRSTSVSYNEQFFGPGTRLTVL.

In the case of this clone: At one end, the junction sequence differs from germline, possibly due to a read error. V and J are TRBV10-1 and TRBJ2-7, with a weak D call TRBD1 (6 bases). The CDR3 runs to 12 residues. CDR1 WNHNN and CDR2 SYGVQD come from the germline V gene (reference sequence). The CDR3 loop is CASSESGTPASF. CDR3 coding DNA: TGCGCCAGCAGTGAGTCCGGGACACCCGCAAGTTTC.

The chain has TRBV4-2 and TRBJ2-3; D may be TRBD2 (7 bases). The V end lost 0 bases, the J end lost 0 bases, and 13 bases lay between the germline ends. The CDR3 has 17 residues. CDR1 and CDR2 (germline): LGHNA, YNFKEQ. The CDR3 DNA follows: TGTGCCAGCAGCCAAGATGGGGCGGGGGCAAGCACAGATACGCAGTATTTT. Encoded protein: CASSQDGAGASTDTQYF.

The V gene is TRBV4-1, the J gene TRBJ2-2, with 8 bases that match TRBD1. The CDR3 runs to 15 residues. Germline CDR1 and CDR2: MGHRA and YSYEKL. J lost 8 bases, V lost 1 base, and 6 bases had no gene match. The CDR3 here is CASSQGSGGLGELFF. The CDR3 bases are TGCGCCAGCAGCCAAGGGTCAGGGGGCCTAGGGGAGCTGTTTTTT.

This clone came up once. The rearrangement uses TRBV3-1 (or the pseudogene TRBV3-2) and TRBJ1-5, with D tentatively TRBD1 (6 bases). The V gene lost 0 bases and the J gene lost 2 bases, with 11 bases spanning the gap. Per the germline V gene, CDR1 is LGHDT and CDR2 is YNNKEL (reference sequence). The CDR3 has 16 residues. For the CDR3, the DNA is TGTGCCAGCAGCCAAGATAGCGCAGGGGGCAATCAGCCCCAGCATTTT. This encodes CASSQDSAGGNQPQHF.

J is TRBJ2-3 and V is TRBV11-3, with D tentatively TRBD1 (6 bases). Per the germline V gene, CDR1 is SGHNT and CDR2 is YENEEA. V shed 5 bases and J shed 6 bases, with 18 bases lying between them. The CDR3 spans 15 residues. In nucleotides, the CDR3 is TGTGCCAGCAGCACCCGCAAACGGACAGCCGATACGCAGTATTTT. Its translation is CASSTRKRTADTQYF.

The chain uses TRBV12-5 and TRBJ2-7, with 8 bases identical to TRBD1. The CDR3 length is 15 residues. From germline, CDR1 is LGHNT and CDR2 FRNRAP. J was trimmed by 3 bases and V by 2 bases; bases with no gene match: 6. As DNA, the CDR3 is TGTGCTAGTGGTTTGAAGGACAGGGATTTCTACGAGCAGTACTTC. This gives the protein CASGLKDRDFYEQYF.

This chain joins TRBV30 and TRBJ2-1; D is perhaps TRBD1 (6 bases). The CDR3 consists of 13 residues. The germline V and J ends were trimmed by 3 bases and 7 bases, with 13 bases remaining between them. CDR1 GTSNPN and CDR2 SVGIG come from the germline V gene (reference sequence). The CDR3 protein is CAWSRQARNEQFF. The CDR3 DNA follows: TGTGCCTGGAGCAGACAGGCTAGGAATGAGCAGTTCTTC.

This chain connects TRBV12-3 or TRBV12-4 to TRBJ2-7, with a possible D match to TRBD2 (7 bases). CDR3 length equals 12 residues. V lost 8 bases to trimming and J lost 6 bases, with 14 bases between them. In nucleotides, the CDR3 is TGTGCCAGCCTACGGGGGGCGGGCGAGCAGTACTTC. Protein product: CASLRGAGEQYF.

The gene calls are TRBV7-9 and TRBJ1-2; D not resolved. CDR1 and CDR2 (germline): SEHNR, FQNEAQ (reference sequence). The CDR3 is 13 amino acids. V lost 1 base, J lost 8 bases, and 11 bases lay in between. The CDR3 protein is CASSLGAIKGYTF. The CDR3 bases are TGTGCCAGCAGCTTAGGAGCAATTAAGGGCTACACCTTC.

The chain combines TRBV15 with TRBJ2-2, with a possible D match to TRBD1 (6 bases). The CDR3 is 16 residues long. Germline CDR1 reads LNHNV; CDR2 reads YYDKDF (reference sequence). Trimming shortened V by 3 bases and J by 5 bases, and 16 bases separated the two germline ends. CDR3 nucleotide sequence: TGTGCCACCAGCAGGGCCCAGGGGTCCCGAACCGGGGAGCTGTTTTTT. Translation: CATSRAQGSRTGELFF.

The V gene is TRBV15, the J gene TRBJ1-1; D unresolved. This CDR3 contains 13 residues. Between the trimmed V and J ends, which lost 2 bases and 7 bases, there was a span of 11 bases. CDR1 is LNHNV, CDR2 YYDKDF, per germline (reference sequence). The CDR3 here is CATSRFFDSEAFF. The DNA for the CDR3 is TGTGCCACCAGCAGATTCTTCGATAGTGAAGCTTTCTTT.

In this sample, this clone turned up once. This chain links TRBV4-1 with TRBJ2-3, with 8 bases fitting TRBD2. From germline, CDR1 is MGHRA and CDR2 YSYEKL. CDR3 length equals 16 residues. J gave up 4 bases and V 1 base, and 7 bases lay outside the gene matches. CDR3 sequence reads: CASSQVNSGVADTQYF. Here the CDR3 DNA reads TGCGCCAGCAGCCAAGTGAATAGCGGGGTGGCAGATACGCAGTATTTT.

The CDR3 protein is CAWSVDSYYGYTF. The CDR3 bases are TGTGCCTGGAGTGTCGACAGCTACTATGGCTACACCTTC. The rearrangement joins TRBV30 to TRBJ1-2, with TRBD1 as a possible D gene (5 bases). The CDR3 totals 13 residues. Trimming removed 0 bases at V and 3 bases at J, with 8 bases between. Germline-derived CDR1 and CDR2 are GTSNPN and SVGIG (reference sequence).

The chain is built from TRBV7-9 and TRBJ1-1, with D unresolved. V was pared by 2 bases and J by 1 base, with 5 bases between. The CDR3 has 13 amino acids. Germline assignment: CDR1 SEHNR and CDR2 FQNEAQ (reference sequence). Written as DNA, the CDR3 is TGTGCCAGCAGCTTACAGGAGAACACTGAAGCTTTCTTT. Its protein is CASSLQENTEAFF.

The chain recombines TRBV19 with TRBJ2-2; TRBD1 aligns across 7 bases. Germline trimming cut 7 bases from V and 1 base from J; bases unmatched to any gene: 6. CDR3 length: 15 amino acids. The V gene's germline CDR1 is LNHDA and CDR2 SQIVND (reference sequence). CDR3 region: CASKGDRRNTGELFF. The CDR3 DNA reads as TGTGCCAGTAAAGGGGACAGACGGAACACCGGGGAGCTGTTTTTT.

The chain joins TRBV28 to TRBJ2-1, with 9 bases that match TRBD2. Germline values: CDR1 MDHEN, CDR2 SYDVKM. This CDR3 region has 15 residues. The V segment lost 6 bases and the J segment 1 base; nucleotides outside the gene matches: 4. The CDR3 reads CASRIAGDSYNEQFF. The CDR3 DNA reads TGTGCCAGCAGGATAGCGGGGGATTCCTACAATGAGCAGTTCTTC.

This clone was seen only once. This chain joins TRBV9 and TRBJ2-3; 10 bases match TRBD2. Germline lookup yields CDR1 SGDLS and CDR2 YYNGEE. The CDR3 extends over 16 amino acids. The ends lost 0 bases at V and 1 base at J; junction bases unmatched: 2. The DNA for the CDR3 is TGTGCCAGCAGCGTAGGAGGGACTAGCGGCACAGATACGCAGTATTTT. Its translation: CASSVGGTSGTDTQYF.

The chain couples TRBV4-2 to TRBJ2-1; no reliable D call. The germline V gene has CDR1 LGHNA and CDR2 YNFKEQ. The V gene lost 0 bases and the J gene lost 2 bases, with 5 bases spanning the gap. The CDR3 sequence is 14 residues long. The CDR3 DNA follows: TGTGCCAGCAGCCAAGACCGAGCCTACAATGAGCAGTTCTTC. Protein: CASSQDRAYNEQFF.

This chain links TRBV7-9 with TRBJ2-1, with TRBD2 as a possible D gene (6 bases). The CDR3 covers 17 residues. V lost 3 bases and J 0 bases, leaving 15 bases between the germline ends. The V gene's germline CDR1 is SEHNR and CDR2 FQNEAQ (reference sequence). This chain's CDR3 is CASSFLPRDFSYNEQFF. CDR3 DNA: TGTGCCAGCAGCTTTCTACCGCGGGACTTCTCCTACAATGAGCAGTTCTTC.

The genes are TRBV18 and TRBJ2-5; tentatively, D is TRBD1 (6 bases). The germline V gene encodes CDR1 KGHSH and CDR2 LQKENI. Trimming left V 2 bases short and J 1 base short, with 14 bases between. The CDR3 spans 16 residues. The CDR3: CASSPRQEKSQETQYF. Here the CDR3 DNA reads TGTGCCAGCTCACCAAGACAGGAGAAATCCCAAGAGACCCAGTACTTC.

The chain uses TRBV5-6 and TRBJ1-5, with D uncertain. Germline loops: CDR1 SGHDT, CDR2 YYEEEE. CDR3 length: 12 residues. Trimming took 2 bases from V and 5 from J, leaving 5 bases between them. The CDR3 DNA reads TGTGCCAGCAGCTTCCGTGATCAGCCCCAGCATTTT. The encoded protein is CASSFRDQPQHF.

The chain has TRBV30 and TRBJ1-6; no firm D call. Germline V gene data show CDR1 as GTSNPN and CDR2 as SVGIG (reference sequence). V lost 5 bases and J lost 6, with 14 bases in between. This CDR3 has 14 amino acids. This CDR3 is CAWVTAAGNSPLHF. CDR3 DNA sequence: TGTGCCTGGGTTACAGCGGCCGGTAATTCACCCCTCCACTTT.